One and the same sample provided the 21 T cell receptor beta chains below, sequenced in a study of T-cell reconstitution after alpha-beta-depleted transplantation in children (dated by TCRdb to 2016 to 2017). Libraries were made using PCR. Instrument on record: Illumina HiSeq 2500. Molecular barcoding was employed in the preparation of TCR libraries, with unique molecular identifiers being used to normalize TCRbeta repertoire quantification. The public reads were reanalyzed by TCRdb: fastp trimming at Q25, MiXCR alignment, in-frame beta chains only. Each entry merges the rows of one CDR3 protein and shows their most common DNA and genes. The sample data list some 75,000 distinct CDR3 sequences, and 7% to 8% of these were observed just once. The ten largest make up approximately 2.3% of the sample. Sequenced material: PBMCs from the stem cell graft donor, taken from the stem cell graft. Every receptor here comes from a human donor who donated a stem cell graft to a child with acute lymphoblastic leukemia.

The genes are TRBV5-1 and TRBJ2-2, with 7 bases fitting TRBD2. Germline CDR1 SGHRS, CDR2 YFSETQ. With 5 bases clipped from V and 7 bases from J, the junction kept 8 bases outside the gene matches. CDR3 length: 14 amino acids. As DNA, the CDR3 is TGCGCCAGCAGGGGCGGGAGAGTTGACGGGGAGCTGTTTTTT. Translated, it gives CASRGGRVDGELFF.

The sample holds a few counts of this clonotype. The rearrangement links TRBV29-1 to TRBJ2-1; D is perhaps TRBD2 (6 bases). V gave up 3 bases and J gave up 7 bases, with 16 bases separating them. Germline lookup yields CDR1 SQVTM and CDR2 ANQGSEA. The CDR3 has 14 amino acids. The CDR3 is CSVEGWGRRNEQFF. The CDR3 DNA reads TGCAGCGTTGAGGGTTGGGGGAGGAGGAATGAGCAGTTCTTC.

This clonotype showed up many times. This chain joins TRBV12-3 or TRBV12-4 and TRBJ1-4; D perhaps matches TRBD1 (5 bases). The V and J ends lost 2 bases and 10 bases respectively, with 14 bases between them. This CDR3 has 14 residues. CDR3 bases: TGTGCCAGCAGTTTACTGGGGGGTGGGGGAAAACTGTTTTTT. Its translation is CASSLLGGGGKLFF.

This clonotype was detected ten times or more. This chain connects TRBV29-1 to TRBJ2-3; TRBD2 is a possible D gene (6 bases). The CDR3 has 10 residues. V was shortened by 7 bases and J by 11 bases, with 13 bases between the two germline ends. Germline V CDR1 and CDR2: SQVTM, ANQGSEA. The CDR3 reads CSARLVEQYF. The CDR3 nucleotides are TGCAGCGCCCGACTAGTTGAGCAGTATTTT.

This clonotype was seen ten or more times. This chain links TRBV5-5 with TRBJ2-2; D is tentatively TRBD1 or TRBD2 (5 bases each). CDR1 is SGHKS and CDR2 is YYEKEE in the germline V gene (reference sequence). CDR3 length: 15 amino acids. V dropped 3 bases and J dropped 4 bases, with 13 bases sitting between them. The CDR3 DNA follows: TGTGCCAGCAGCTCTACCAGTGGGGGCACCGGGGAGCTGTTTTTT. Translated, it gives CASSSTSGGTGELFF.

This clonotype was recorded a few times. The V and J genes are TRBV28 and TRBJ1-1; TRBD1 matches at 10 bases. Germline V CDR1 and CDR2: MDHEN, SYDVKM. The CDR3 is 16 amino acids. Germline trimming cut 4 bases from V and 7 bases from J; bases unmatched to any gene: 12. CDR3 loop: CASSWGLDRGHFEAFF. CDR3 bases: TGTGCCAGCAGTTGGGGATTAGACAGGGGGCATTTTGAAGCTTTCTTT.

The V and J genes are TRBV7-6 and TRBJ2-7, with 7 nucleotides matching TRBD2. Losses at the gene ends were 4 bases for V and 0 bases for J; bases not matched to a gene: 3. CDR1 and CDR2 from the germline V gene are SGHVS and FNYEAQ. The CDR3 extends over 14 amino acids. The chain's CDR3 is CASSSLAASYEQYF. As DNA, the CDR3 is TGTGCCAGCAGCTCCCTAGCGGCCTCCTACGAGCAGTACTTC.

This clonotype has a count of ten or more. Germline and junction disagree at one end, which may indicate a read error. The chain recombines TRBV11-2 with TRBJ2-3; 11 bases are a match to TRBD2. The CDR3 contains 18 residues. CDR1 is SGHAT, CDR2 FQNNGV, per germline. The CDR3 DNA follows: TGTGCCAGCAGCGTAGAGGGGGTACTAGCGGGGGTCACAGATACGCAGTATTTT. This gives the protein CASSVEGVLAGVTDTQYF.

There are many counts of this clonotype. CDR3 DNA sequence: TGCGCCAGCAGCTTGTTTCAGGGCGGGCATGAGCAGTACTTC. Translating gives CASSLFQGGHEQYF. The rearrangement links TRBV5-1 to TRBJ2-7; D may be TRBD1 or TRBD2 (5 bases each). CDR1 is SGHRS, CDR2 YFSETQ, per germline. The CDR3 loop spans 14 amino acids. The germline V and J ends were trimmed by 1 base and 7 bases, with 15 bases remaining between them. The complete variable domain, with remaining parts taken from reference TRBV5-1 and TRBJ2-7, reads KAGVTQTPRYLIKTRGQQVTLSCSPISGHRSVSWYQQTPGQGLQFLFEYFSETQRNKGNFPGRFSGRQFSNSRSEMNVSTLELGDSALYLCASSLFQGGHEQYFGPGTRLTVT.

Only a few counts were recorded for this clonotype. This sequence joins TRBV7-8 and TRBJ2-5; D ambiguous. Per the germline V gene, CDR1 is SGHVS and CDR2 is FQNEAQ. This CDR3 has 16 amino acids. V shed 2 bases and J shed 1 base, with 14 bases lying between them. CDR3 DNA sequence: TGTGCCAGCAGCTTAACCCGGACCTACTTCCAAGAGACCCAGTACTTC. This encodes CASSLTRTYFQETQYF.

CDR3 coding DNA: TGTGCCAGCAGCTTTAACCTCCCTGGACAGTTCCCAGTCTACGAGCAGTACTTC. This gives the protein CASSFNLPGQFPVYEQYF. This chain links TRBV7-8 with TRBJ2-7; TRBD1 might be the D (6 bases). V was shortened by 3 bases and J by 3 bases, with 24 bases between the two germline ends. The germline V gene has CDR1 SGHVS and CDR2 FQNEAQ. The CDR3 totals 18 residues.

Many counts were recorded for this clonotype. The chain is built from TRBV29-1 and TRBJ2-5; 11 bases align to TRBD1. The CDR3 spans 13 residues. Unmatched junction bases numbered 6, after V lost 7 bases and J lost 5 bases. The V gene's germline CDR1 is SQVTM and CDR2 ANQGSEA. In nucleotides, the CDR3 is TGCAGCGCCGGACAGGGGGCCAGGGAGACCCAGTACTTC. Amino acids: CSAGQGARETQYF.

This clonotype came up many times. The genes are TRBV6-5 and TRBJ1-6, with 7 bases matching TRBD1. CDR1 and CDR2 (germline): MNHEY, SVGAGI. V lost 2 bases to trimming and J lost 7 bases; unmatched junction nucleotides: 8. The CDR3 consists of 16 residues. The CDR3 DNA is TGTGCCAGCAGTTACGTGTCTGGACAGGTCAATTCACCCCTCCACTTT. It is translated as CASSYVSGQVNSPLHF.

This CDR3 is CASSPTGYNEQFF. In nucleotides, the CDR3 is TGTGCCAGCTCACCGACAGGGTACAATGAGCAGTTCTTC. The V call is TRBV12-3 or TRBV12-4, the J call TRBJ2-1, with 7 bases aligning to TRBD1. The CDR3 has 13 amino acids. J was trimmed by 4 bases and V by 8 bases; bases with no gene match: 5.

This clonotype came up a few times. The V gene is TRBV28, the J gene TRBJ2-7; 12 bases map to TRBD2. Germline CDR1 and CDR2: MDHEN and SYDVKM. The V gene end was trimmed by 4 bases and the J gene end by 4 bases; junction bases not matched to a gene: 8. The CDR3 has 16 amino acids. As DNA, the CDR3 is TGTGCCAGCAGTTATACTAGCGGGAGGTCGCTTTACGAGCAGTACTTC. Amino acids: CASSYTSGRSLYEQYF.

This clonotype showed up just a few times. J is TRBJ1-1 and V is TRBV5-4; 8 bases align to TRBD1. The CDR3 has 13 amino acids. The germline V gene encodes CDR1 SGHNT and CDR2 YYREEE (reference sequence). Trimming removed 1 base from V and 8 bases from J; junction bases left unmatched: 4. CDR3 sequence: CASSLPRDREAFF. CDR3 bases: TGTGCCAGCAGCTTGCCCCGGGACAGGGAAGCTTTCTTT.

The genes are TRBV6-2 or TRBV6-3 and TRBJ1-1; D call uncertain. V gave up 6 bases and J gave up 7 bases, with 12 bases separating them. Germline assignment: CDR1 MNHEY and CDR2 SVGEGT. This CDR3 is 12 amino acids long. CDR3 protein: CASSPAGREAFF. Here the CDR3 DNA reads TGTGCCAGCAGCCCAGCGGGTCGTGAAGCTTTCTTT.

There are a few counts of this clonotype. The chain uses TRBV19 and TRBJ1-1; 8 positions agree with TRBD1. Germline V lookup: CDR1 LNHDA, CDR2 SQIVND (reference sequence). The CDR3 totals 17 residues. The V and J ends lost 1 base and 0 bases, in that order; junction bases with no gene match: 7. Here the CDR3 reads CASSIGRQGIMNTEAFF. DNA for the CDR3: TGTGCCAGTAGTATAGGAAGACAGGGGATCATGAACACTGAAGCTTTCTTT. Using reference TRBV19 and TRBJ1-1 for the parts outside the CDR3, the full variable domain is DGGITQSPKYLFRKEGQNVTLSCEQNLNHDAMYWYRQDPGQGLRLIYYSQIVNDFQKGDIAEGYSVSREKKESFPLTVTSAQKNPTAFYLCASSIGRQGIMNTEAFFGQGTRLTVV.

This clonotype was found many times. The rearrangement joins TRBV6-2 or TRBV6-3 to TRBJ2-5; no definite D call. V lost 7 bases and J lost 0, with 12 bases in between. Germline CDR1 reads MNHEY; CDR2 reads SVGEGT. This CDR3 contains 14 residues. In DNA, the CDR3 is TGTGCCAGCATTTGGACGGGCCACCAAGAGACCCAGTACTTC. Protein: CASIWTGHQETQYF.

This clonotype was observed a few times. This rearrangement joins TRBV14 to TRBJ2-7; maybe TRBD2 (6 bases). This CDR3 is built from 15 residues. Germline V gives CDR1 SGHDN, CDR2 FVKESK. Trimming removed 4 bases at V and 6 bases at J, with 19 bases between. DNA of the CDR3: TGTGCCAGCAGCCCAAGAGAAGGAGCGGGCAGCGAGCAGTACTTC. Translating gives CASSPREGAGSEQYF.

This clonotype has a count of ten or more. This sequence joins TRBV12-3 or TRBV12-4 and TRBJ1-1, with D hard to call. Between the trimmed V and J ends, which lost 7 bases and 0 bases, there was a span of 9 bases. CDR3 length: 13 amino acids. This CDR3 is CASTPILNTEAFF. Written as DNA, the CDR3 is TGTGCCAGCACCCCAATTCTGAACACTGAAGCTTTCTTT.